These 2 T cell receptor beta chains share one sample of origin, sequenced in a study of post-analysis software for immune sequencing data. General observations from the study: When patients were compared with controls, 4 or 5 TRBV segments were more frequent, TRBV5-6, TRBV5-1 and TRBV20-1 among them.

These TCRs are of unknown antigen specificity. The TCR beta cDNA libraries carried unique molecular identifiers. TCRdb called the PCR reads again in MiXCR, with one record for every CDR3 protein. The data contain approximately 690,000 distinct CDR3 sequences, approximately 60% of them singletons. The sample comprised blood. The receptors originated from a girl aged 2 to 10 with multiple sclerosis.

This rearrangement joins TRBV7-9 to TRBJ2-5; TRBD2 matches 7 bases. The V and J ends lost 2 bases and 1 base, in that order; junction bases with no gene match: 7. The CDR3 contains 16 residues. Per germline, CDR1 SEHNR and CDR2 FQNEAQ (reference sequence). The CDR3 DNA sequence: TGTGCCAGCAGCTTATTACTAGCGAGACCCCAAGAGACCCAGTACTTC. It specifies CASSLLLARPQETQYF.

The chain couples TRBV29-1 to TRBJ2-1; D gene unclear. Germline loops: CDR1 SQVTM, CDR2 ANQGSEA. CDR3 size: 14 residues. Trimming cost V 5 bases and J 0 bases, with 11 bases left between them. Written as DNA, the CDR3 is TGCAGCGTTTCATATTTACGCTCCTACAATGAGCAGTTCTTC. It encodes CSVSYLRSYNEQFF.